The clone carrying this T cell receptor (beta chain) was counted a single time. What it binds is unknown. This entry comes from a study of T cell responses to AZD1222 COVID-19 vaccine. Across the study: Second-dose intervals of approximately 4 or approximately 12 weeks were pooled. Broader study findings: Breadth and depth of Spike-specific TCRs rose after two AZD1222 doses.

CDR1 is SNHLY and CDR2 is FYNNEI in the germline V gene. The CDR3 totals 15 residues. Trimming at V came to 1 base and at J to 2 bases, leaving 1 base not matched to a gene. Measured with immunoSEQ multiplex PCR; TCRdb has only the in-frame clones, and not every one. There are around 100,000 clones in the sample; around nine tenths occur only once, and 15% to 20% lies in the top ten. Sample: peripheral blood, taken on day 0 of AZD1222 vaccination. This TCR derives from an adult in good health. The chain carries TRBV2 and TRBJ2-1, with 8 bases fitting TRBD2. The CDR3 nucleotides are TGTGCCAGCAGTGAAGTAGCGGGGACCTACAATGAGCAGTTCTTC. It is translated as CASSEVAGTYNEQFF.